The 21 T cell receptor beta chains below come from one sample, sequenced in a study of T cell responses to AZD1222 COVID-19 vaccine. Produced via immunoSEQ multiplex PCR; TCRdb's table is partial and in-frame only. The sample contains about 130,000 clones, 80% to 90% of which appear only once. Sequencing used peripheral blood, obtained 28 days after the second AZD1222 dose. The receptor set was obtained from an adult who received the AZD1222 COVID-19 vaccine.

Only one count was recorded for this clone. The CDR3 is CASSLFSGSGYEQFF. In DNA form, the CDR3 reads TGTGCCAGCAGCTTATTTAGCGGGAGCGGTTATGAGCAGTTCTTC. This sequence joins TRBV14 and TRBJ2-1, with TRBD2 identical over 9 bases. The CDR3 is 15 amino acids. V lost 5 bases to trimming and J lost 8 bases; unmatched junction nucleotides: 10. CDR1 and CDR2 (germline): SGHDN, FVKESK.

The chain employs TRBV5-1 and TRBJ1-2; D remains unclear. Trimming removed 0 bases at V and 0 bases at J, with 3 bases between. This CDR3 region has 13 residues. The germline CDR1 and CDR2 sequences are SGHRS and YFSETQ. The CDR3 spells CASSLDTNYGYTF. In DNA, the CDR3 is TGCGCCAGCAGCTTGGACACTAACTATGGCTACACCTTC.

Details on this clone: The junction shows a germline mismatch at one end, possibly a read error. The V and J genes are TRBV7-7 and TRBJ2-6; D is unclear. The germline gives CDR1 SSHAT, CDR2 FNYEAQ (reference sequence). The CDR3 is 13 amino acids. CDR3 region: CASSFSGANVLTF. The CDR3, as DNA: TGTGCTAGCAGCTTCTCTGGGGCCAACGTCCTGACTTTC.

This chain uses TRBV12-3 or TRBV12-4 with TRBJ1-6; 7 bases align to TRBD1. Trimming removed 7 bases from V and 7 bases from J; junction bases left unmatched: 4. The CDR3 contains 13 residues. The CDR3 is CASTRQGNSPLHF. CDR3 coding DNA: TGTGCCAGCACCCGACAGGGAAATTCACCCCTCCACTTT.

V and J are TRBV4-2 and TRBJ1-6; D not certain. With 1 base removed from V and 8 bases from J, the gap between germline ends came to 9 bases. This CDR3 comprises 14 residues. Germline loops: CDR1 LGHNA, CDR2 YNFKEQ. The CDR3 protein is CASSQGSIDSPLHF. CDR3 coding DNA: TGTGCCAGCAGCCAAGGGAGTATCGATTCACCCCTCCACTTT.

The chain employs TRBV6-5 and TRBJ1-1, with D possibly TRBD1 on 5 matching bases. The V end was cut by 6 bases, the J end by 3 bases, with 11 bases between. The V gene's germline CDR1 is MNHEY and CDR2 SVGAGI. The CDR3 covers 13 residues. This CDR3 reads CASRGAQDTEAFF. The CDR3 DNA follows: TGTGCCAGCAGAGGGGCGCAGGACACTGAAGCTTTCTTT.

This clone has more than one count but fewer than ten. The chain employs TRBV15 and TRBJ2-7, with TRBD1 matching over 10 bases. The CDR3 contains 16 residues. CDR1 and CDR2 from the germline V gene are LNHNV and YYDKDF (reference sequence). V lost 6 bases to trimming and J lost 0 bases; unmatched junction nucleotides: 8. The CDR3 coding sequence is TGTGCCACCAGTAGGGACAGGGGCGCGAGCTCCTACGAGCAGTACTTC. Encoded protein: CATSRDRGASSYEQYF.

CDR3 residues: CASSRGQGTKLFF. The CDR3 region has the DNA TGTGCCAGCAGTCGGGGACAGGGAACGAAACTGTTTTTT. The chain carries TRBV27 and TRBJ1-4; 9 bases map to TRBD1. The CDR3 length is 13 residues. The trim removed 5 bases at V and 11 bases at J, leaving 6 bases unmatched. Germline CDR1 and CDR2: MNHEY and SMNVEV (reference sequence).

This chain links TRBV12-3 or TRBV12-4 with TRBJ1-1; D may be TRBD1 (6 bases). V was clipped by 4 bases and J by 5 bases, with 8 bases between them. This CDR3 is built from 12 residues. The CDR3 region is CASSSGETEAFF. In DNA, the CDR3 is TGTGCCAGCAGTTCAGGGGAAACTGAAGCTTTCTTT.

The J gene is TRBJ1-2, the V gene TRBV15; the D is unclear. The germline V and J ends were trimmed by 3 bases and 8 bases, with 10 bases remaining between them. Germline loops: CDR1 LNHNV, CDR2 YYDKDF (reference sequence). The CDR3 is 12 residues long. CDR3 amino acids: CATSRDRWGYTF. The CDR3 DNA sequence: TGTGCCACCAGCAGGGATAGATGGGGCTACACCTTC.

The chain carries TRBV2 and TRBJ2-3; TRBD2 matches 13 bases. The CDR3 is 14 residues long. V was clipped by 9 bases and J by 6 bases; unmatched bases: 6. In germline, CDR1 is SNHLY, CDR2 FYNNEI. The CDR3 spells CARRTSGSFDTQYF. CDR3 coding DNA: TGTGCCAGAAGGACTAGCGGGAGTTTTGATACGCAGTATTTT.

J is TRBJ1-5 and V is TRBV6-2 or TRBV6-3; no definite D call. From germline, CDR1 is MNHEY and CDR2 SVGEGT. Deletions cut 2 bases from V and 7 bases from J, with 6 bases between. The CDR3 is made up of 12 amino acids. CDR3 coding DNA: TGTGCCAGCAGTTACAGGCTACAGCCCCAGCATTTT. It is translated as CASSYRLQPQHF.

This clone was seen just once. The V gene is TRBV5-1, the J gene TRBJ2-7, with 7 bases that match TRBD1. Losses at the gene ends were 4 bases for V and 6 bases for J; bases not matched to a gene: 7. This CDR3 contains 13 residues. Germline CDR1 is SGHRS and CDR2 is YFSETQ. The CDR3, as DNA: TGCGCCAGCAGCCGGGACAGTAATAGCGAGCAGTACTTC. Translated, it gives CASSRDSNSEQYF. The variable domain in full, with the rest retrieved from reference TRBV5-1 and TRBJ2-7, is KAGVTQTPRYLIKTRGQQVTLSCSPISGHRSVSWYQQTPGQGLQFLFEYFSETQRNKGNFPGRFSGRQFSNSRSEMNVSTLELGDSALYLCASSRDSNSEQYFGPGTRLTVT.

DNA of the CDR3: TGTGCCAGTAGATTTTCCGGGACAGATAATGAAAAACTGTTTTTT. Its protein is CASRFSGTDNEKLFF. The chain has TRBV2 and TRBJ1-4, with 7 bases matching TRBD1. The CDR3 covers 15 residues. The V segment lost 9 bases and the J segment 4 bases; nucleotides outside the gene matches: 11. Germline V gene sequence: CDR1 SNHLY, CDR2 FYNNEI.

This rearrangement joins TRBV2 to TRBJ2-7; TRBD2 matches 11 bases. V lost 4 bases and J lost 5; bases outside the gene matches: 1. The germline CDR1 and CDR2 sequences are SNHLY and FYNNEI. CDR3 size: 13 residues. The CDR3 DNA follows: TGTGCCAGCAGTGGGGGACTAGCGGACGAGCAGTACTTC. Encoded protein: CASSGGLADEQYF. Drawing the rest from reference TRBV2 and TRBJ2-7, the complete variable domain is EPEVTQTPSHQVTQMGQEVILRCVPISNHLYFYWYRQILGQKVEFLVSFYNNEISEKSEIFDDQFSVERPDGSNFTLKIRSTKLEDSAMYFCASSGGLADEQYFGPGTRLTVT.

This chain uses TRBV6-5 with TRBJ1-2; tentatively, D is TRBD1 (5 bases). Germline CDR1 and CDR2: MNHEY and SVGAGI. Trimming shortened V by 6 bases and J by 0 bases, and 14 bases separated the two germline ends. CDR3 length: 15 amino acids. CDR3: CASRPDRYPNYGYTF. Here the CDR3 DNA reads TGTGCCAGCAGGCCCGACAGATACCCTAACTATGGCTACACCTTC.

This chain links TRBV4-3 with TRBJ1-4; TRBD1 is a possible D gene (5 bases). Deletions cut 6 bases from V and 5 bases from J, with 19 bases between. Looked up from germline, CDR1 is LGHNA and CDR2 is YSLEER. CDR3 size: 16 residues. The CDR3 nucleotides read TGCGCCAGCAGACGAGACGCCCGGGGGATCAATGAAAAACTGTTTTTT. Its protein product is CASRRDARGINEKLFF.

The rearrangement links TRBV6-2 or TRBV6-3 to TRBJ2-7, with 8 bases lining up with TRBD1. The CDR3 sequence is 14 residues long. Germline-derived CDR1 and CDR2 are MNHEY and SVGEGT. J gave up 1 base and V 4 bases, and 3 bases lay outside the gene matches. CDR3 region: CASSFRQGSYEQYF. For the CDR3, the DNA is TGTGCCAGCAGTTTTAGACAGGGGTCCTACGAGCAGTACTTC.

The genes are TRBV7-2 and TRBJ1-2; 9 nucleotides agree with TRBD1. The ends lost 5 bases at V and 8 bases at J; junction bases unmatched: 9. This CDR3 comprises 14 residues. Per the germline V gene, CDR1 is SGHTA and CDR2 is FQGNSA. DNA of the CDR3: TGTGCCAGCAGCACAGTAGGTGGGACAGGGGGCTACACCTTC. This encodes CASSTVGGTGGYTF. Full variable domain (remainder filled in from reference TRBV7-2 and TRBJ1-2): GAGVSQSPSNKVTEKGKDVELRCDPISGHTALYWYRQSLGQGLEFLIYFQGNSAPDKSGLPSDRFSAERTGGSVSTLTIQRTQQEDSAVYLCASSTVGGTGGYTFGSGTRLTVV.

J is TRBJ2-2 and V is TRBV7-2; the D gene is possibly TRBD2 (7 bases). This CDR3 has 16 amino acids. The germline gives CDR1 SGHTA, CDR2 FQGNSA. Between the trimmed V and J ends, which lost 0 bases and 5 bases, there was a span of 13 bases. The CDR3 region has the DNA TGTGCCAGCAGCTTAGCGCTCGGGGGGCCTACCGGGGAGCTGTTTTTT. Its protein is CASSLALGGPTGELFF. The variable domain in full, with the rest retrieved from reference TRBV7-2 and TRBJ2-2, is GAGVSQSPSNKVTEKGKDVELRCDPISGHTALYWYRQSLGQGLEFLIYFQGNSAPDKSGLPSDRFSAERTGGSVSTLTIQRTQQEDSAVYLCASSLALGGPTGELFFGEGSRLTVL.

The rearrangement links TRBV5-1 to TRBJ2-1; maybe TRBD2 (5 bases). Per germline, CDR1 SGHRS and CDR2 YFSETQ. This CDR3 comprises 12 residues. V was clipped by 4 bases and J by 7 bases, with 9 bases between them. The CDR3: CASSREANEQFF. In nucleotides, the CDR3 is TGCGCCAGCAGCCGGGAAGCTAATGAGCAGTTCTTC.